The T cell receptor beta chain described here comes from a study of blood T cell repertoires in COVID-19. Study-wide context: Specimens from acute and convalescent COVID-19 originated in the United States, Italy and Spain. From T cells, B-cell-depleted T cells, or PBMCs came the material, which was cDNA or gDNA.

Followed longitudinally, the Seattle patients had been enrolled during active infection. In the original workflow: It was from reference gene primer amplification that nucleated cell counts were estimated. TCRdb's copy holds only in-frame clones and misses some; the assay was immunoSEQ multiplex PCR. That table is the source of V, J and clone size, and D and trimming were worked out from the DNA. The table shows approximately 300,000 clones, with 80% to 95% occurring only once. This CDR3 is 15 amino acids long. The germline gives CDR1 KGHDR, CDR2 SFDVKD. V lost 4 bases and J lost 4; bases outside the gene matches: 4.

Material for sequencing was peripheral blood. This TCR was sampled from a woman in her 30s with COVID-19, enrolled during active disease. The J gene is TRBJ2-1, the V gene TRBV24-1; 9 positions agree with TRBD1. The chain's CDR3 is CATSDPGTGYNEQFF. CDR3 nucleotides: TGTGCCACCAGTGACCCCGGGACAGGGTACAATGAGCAGTTCTTC.